One and the same sample provided the 30 T cell receptor beta chains below, sequenced in a study of cytomegalovirus exposure and HLA in healthy donors. PCR was performed using 60 Vbeta and 13 Jbeta primers. Data came from immunoSEQ multiplex PCR; TCRdb stores just in-frame clones and leaves some out. The sample includes about 130,000 clones, around 77% of them seen just once. Source material: PBMCs. These receptors originate from a woman aged 40-49 years in good health and CMV-seropositive.

This clone was seen more than once but under ten times. The chain has TRBV7-8 and TRBJ2-2; a weak D match, TRBD2 (5 bases). With 1 base removed from V and 7 bases from J, the gap between germline ends came to 13 bases. CDR1 is SGHVS, CDR2 FQNEAQ, per germline. The CDR3 length is 15 residues. The CDR3 is CASSLGRVKNGELFF. The CDR3 DNA reads TGTGCCAGCAGCTTAGGGCGGGTTAAGAACGGGGAGCTGTTTTTT. Variable domain in full (rest from reference TRBV7-8 and TRBJ2-2): GAGVSQSPRYKVAKRGQDVALRCDPISGHVSLFWYQQALGQGPEFLTYFQNEAQLDKSGLPSDRFFAERPEGSVSTLKIQRTQQEDSAVYLCASSLGRVKNGELFFGEGSRLTVL.

The V call is TRBV19, the J call TRBJ2-6; 10 nucleotides align to TRBD1. Trimming took 3 bases from V and 4 from J; bases not matched to a gene: 6. Germline lookup yields CDR1 LNHDA and CDR2 SQIVND (reference sequence). This CDR3 has 17 residues. As DNA, the CDR3 is TGTGCCAGTAGTATGAGACAGGGGGCAGCCGGGGCCAACGTCCTGACTTTC. Residues: CASSMRQGAAGANVLTF.

V gene TRBV27 combines with J gene TRBJ2-1; D not resolved. V was trimmed by 2 bases and J by 7 bases, leaving 9 bases between them. CDR1 is MNHEY and CDR2 is SMNVEV in the germline V gene (reference sequence). The CDR3 extends over 13 amino acids. For the CDR3, the DNA is TGTGCCAGCAGTTTAGGCCCTTGGAATGAGCAGTTCTTC. It is translated as CASSLGPWNEQFF.

The gene calls are TRBV5-4 and TRBJ1-3; D might be TRBD1 (5 bases). Trimming took 3 bases from V and 2 from J, leaving 15 bases between them. This CDR3 is built from 16 residues. CDR1 is SGHNT and CDR2 is YYREEE in the germline V gene (reference sequence). This chain's CDR3 is CASSWGGVSAGNTIYF. The CDR3 DNA reads TGTGCCAGCAGCTGGGGGGGGGTTAGTGCTGGAAACACCATATATTTT.

The chain employs TRBV28 and TRBJ1-1; D may be TRBD1 (5 bases). CDR1 MDHEN and CDR2 SYDVKM come from the germline V gene. The CDR3 is made up of 15 amino acids. Trimming left V 6 bases short and J 5 bases short, with 19 bases between. CDR3 region: CASRPPPQVRTEAFF. CDR3 in DNA: TGTGCCAGCAGGCCTCCTCCACAGGTGCGAACTGAAGCTTTCTTT.

This clone was seen once. The rearrangement links TRBV7-5 to TRBJ2-3; TRBD1, the table's D call, lacks a check against the DNA. TRBV7-5 constitutes a pseudogene. The CDR3 length is 16 residues. Here the CDR3 DNA reads TGTGTCAGAAGCACGAAAGGGACAGGGAGCGTGAATACGCAGTATTTT. It is translated as CVRSTKGTGSVNTQYF.

CDR3 bases: TGTGCCAGCAGGCCAGATAGCAATCAGCCCCAGCATTTT. Amino acid sequence: CASRPDSNQPQHF. This chain links TRBV2 with TRBJ1-5; no clear D. The germline CDR1 and CDR2 sequences are SNHLY and FYNNEI. V was shortened by 6 bases and J by 0 bases, with 6 bases between the two germline ends. The CDR3 runs to 13 residues.

This chain joins TRBV9 and TRBJ1-1, with a weak D call TRBD1 (5 bases). The CDR3 runs 15 residues. The V gene lost 1 base and the J gene lost 0 bases, with 10 bases spanning the gap. Germline V gene lookup returns CDR1 SGDLS and CDR2 YYNGEE. The CDR3 DNA reads as TGTGCCAGCAGCGTATCGACAGACCTGAACACTGAAGCTTTCTTT. Amino acid sequence: CASSVSTDLNTEAFF.

The chain uses TRBV30 and TRBJ1-2, with D hard to call. Germline values: CDR1 GTSNPN, CDR2 SVGIG (reference sequence). The V gene lost 0 bases and the J gene lost 8 bases, with 13 bases spanning the gap. This CDR3 spans 13 amino acids. CDR3 loop: CAWSVVREQGYTF. The CDR3, as DNA: TGTGCCTGGAGTGTGGTTCGGGAGCAGGGCTACACCTTC.

This chain joins TRBV19 and TRBJ2-7, with a possible D match to TRBD2 (6 bases). Germline CDR1 LNHDA, CDR2 SQIVND (reference sequence). The CDR3 has 13 amino acids. The V end was cut by 5 bases, the J end by 7 bases, with 15 bases between. The CDR3 protein is CASSLGLTWEQYF. CDR3 DNA sequence: TGTGCCAGTAGTCTGGGACTGACGTGGGAGCAGTACTTC. Based on the CDR3 plus reference TRBV19 and TRBJ2-7, the full variable domain is DGGITQSPKYLFRKEGQNVTLSCEQNLNHDAMYWYRQDPGQGLRLIYYSQIVNDFQKGDIAEGYSVSREKKESFPLTVTSAQKNPTAFYLCASSLGLTWEQYFGPGTRLTVT.

The chain joins TRBV19 to TRBJ2-2; D is possibly TRBD1 (5 bases). The CDR3 loop spans 16 amino acids. The germline gives CDR1 LNHDA, CDR2 SQIVND (reference sequence). With 7 bases removed from V and 5 bases from J, the gap between germline ends came to 20 bases. The CDR3, as DNA: TGTGCCAGTAAGAAAGAGGACATCCGAGCGACCGGGGAGCTGTTTTTT. It specifies CASKKEDIRATGELFF.

This clone was counted a single time. This chain links TRBV2 with TRBJ2-5; TRBD1 matches 10 bases. With 6 bases clipped from V and 5 bases from J, the junction kept 12 bases outside the gene matches. The length of the CDR3 is 16 residues. The germline V gene encodes CDR1 SNHLY and CDR2 FYNNEI. As DNA, the CDR3 is TGTGCCAGCAGGAGGGATCGACAGGGGGCCCGGGAGACCCAGTACTTC. Amino acid sequence: CASRRDRQGARETQYF.

CDR3 bases: TGTGCCAGCAGCTCCGCCCCGTTCTATAGCAATCAGCCCCAGCATTTT. Its translation: CASSSAPFYSNQPQHF. The chain links TRBV28 to TRBJ1-5; D is undetermined. The CDR3 contains 16 residues. Deletions cut 6 bases from V and 0 bases from J, with 15 bases between. Germline CDR1 and CDR2: MDHEN and SYDVKM.

The rearrangement links TRBV7-9 to TRBJ2-7; TRBD2 is a possible D gene (6 bases). CDR3 length equals 12 residues. The V gene's germline CDR1 is SEHNR and CDR2 FQNEAQ (reference sequence). V lost 2 bases and J 6 bases, leaving 8 bases between the germline ends. The DNA of the CDR3 is TGTGCCAGCAGCTTAATGGAGGGCGAGCAGTACTTC. Residues: CASSLMEGEQYF.

This chain connects TRBV5-1 to TRBJ1-5; D call uncertain. V was cut by 0 bases and J by 0 bases, with 7 bases left in between. The CDR3 contains 15 residues. The germline CDR1 and CDR2 sequences are SGHRS and YFSETQ. The CDR3 here is CASSLDGNSNQPQHF. The CDR3 DNA sequence: TGCGCCAGCAGCTTGGATGGCAATAGCAATCAGCCCCAGCATTTT.

With regard to this clone: A read error may account for a junction end that differs from germline. The gene calls are TRBV20-1 and TRBJ2-4, with 7 bases fitting TRBD1. CDR1 DFQATT and CDR2 SNEGSKA come from the germline V gene (reference sequence). There are 11 residues in the CDR3. The chain's CDR3 is CSARPRDSQDF. The CDR3 DNA is TGCAGTGCTAGACCTAGGGACAGCCAGGACTTC.

This sequence joins TRBV7-9 and TRBJ1-2; the D is unclear. The CDR3 is made up of 15 amino acids. Germline loops: CDR1 SEHNR, CDR2 FQNEAQ (reference sequence). V was pared by 2 bases and J by 3 bases, with 13 bases between. The CDR3 DNA reads TGTGCCAGCAGCTTATCGCCGAGTCTGGACTATGGCTACACCTTC. Residues: CASSLSPSLDYGYTF.

The rearrangement links TRBV4-1 to TRBJ2-3; 11 nucleotides match TRBD1. V was clipped by 3 bases and J by 4 bases; unmatched bases: 0. The V gene's germline CDR1 is MGHRA and CDR2 YSYEKL. This CDR3 region has 14 residues. This CDR3 is CASSQDRGPDTQYF. In DNA, the CDR3 is TGCGCCAGCAGCCAGGACAGGGGGCCAGATACGCAGTATTTT.

The chain combines TRBV7-3 with TRBJ2-1; D might be TRBD2 (5 bases). Germline assignment: CDR1 SGHTA and CDR2 FQGTGA. This CDR3 is 15 amino acids long. Between the trimmed V and J ends, which lost 5 bases and 5 bases, there was a span of 16 bases. The CDR3 sequence: CASSQRAGTDNEQFF. The CDR3 DNA reads TGTGCCAGCAGCCAACGGGCGGGCACAGACAATGAGCAGTTCTTC.

For the CDR3, the DNA is TGTGCCAGCAGCTTTTATGCGGATAGCAATCAGCCCCAGCATTTT. This sequence encodes CASSFYADSNQPQHF. The V and J genes are TRBV7-2 and TRBJ1-5, with D uncertain. CDR1 and CDR2 (germline): SGHTA, FQGNSA. With 3 bases removed from V and 0 bases from J, the gap between germline ends came to 9 bases. The CDR3 loop spans 15 amino acids.

This chain uses TRBV7-9 with TRBJ1-1; no clear D gene. Trimming took off 6 bases at V and 4 bases at J, with 6 bases between the two ends. Germline values: CDR1 SEHNR, CDR2 FQNEAQ (reference sequence). This CDR3 spans 11 amino acids. The CDR3 spells CASREATEAFF. In DNA, the CDR3 is TGTGCCAGCAGGGAGGCCACTGAAGCTTTCTTT.

The CDR3 nucleotides read TGTGCCAGCACGCTACAGGGATGGTACGAGCAGTACTTC. Protein product: CASTLQGWYEQYF. This chain connects TRBV6-1 to TRBJ2-7; maybe TRBD1 (6 bases). The CDR3 has 13 residues. Germline V CDR1 and CDR2: MNHNS, SASEGT. V lost 7 bases, J lost 4 bases, and 14 bases lay in between.

The V gene is TRBV19, the J gene TRBJ2-5; no clear D. V was trimmed by 3 bases and J by 3 bases, leaving 11 bases between them. The V gene's germline CDR1 is LNHDA and CDR2 SQIVND (reference sequence). The CDR3 runs 14 residues. For the CDR3, the DNA is TGTGCCAGTAGTATGCAGTGGCAGGAAGAGACCCAGTACTTC. It codes for CASSMQWQEETQYF.

The rearrangement links TRBV11-1 to TRBJ2-2; the match to TRBD1 covers 7 bases. This CDR3 is 15 amino acids long. Germline values: CDR1 SGHAT, CDR2 FQDESV (reference sequence). V was pared by 5 bases and J by 8 bases, with 11 bases of the junction left unmatched. The CDR3 sequence is CASSKRQGAVGELFF. For the CDR3, the DNA is TGTGCCAGCAGCAAGCGACAGGGAGCGGTTGGGGAGCTGTTTTTT. Combining the CDR3 with reference TRBV11-1 and TRBJ2-2 gives the whole variable domain EAEVAQSPRYKITEKSQAVAFWCDPISGHATLYWYRQILGQGPELLVQFQDESVVDDSQLPKDRFSAERLKGVDSTLKIQPAELGDSAMYLCASSKRQGAVGELFFGEGSRLTVL.

This clone has only a few counts. This sequence joins TRBV2 and TRBJ2-7; TRBD2 matches 10 bases. CDR3 length equals 14 residues. Germline V CDR1 and CDR2: SNHLY, FYNNEI. V shed 9 bases, J shed 2 bases, and the junction held 7 bases outside the gene matches. The DNA for the CDR3 is TGTGCCAGTCGGACTAGCGGAGGGACCTACGAGCAGTACTTC. Amino acids: CASRTSGGTYEQYF.

The chain couples TRBV5-1 to TRBJ2-7, with a possible D match to TRBD1 (6 bases). This CDR3 has 15 amino acids. Germline V gene lookup returns CDR1 SGHRS and CDR2 YFSETQ. The ends were cut back, 4 bases at V and 0 bases at J, with 14 bases in the middle. For the CDR3, the DNA is TGCGCCAGCAGCCCAGAGAGGGACACCTCCTACGAGCAGTACTTC. Translating it yields CASSPERDTSYEQYF.

The chain carries TRBV28 and TRBJ1-4, with D uncertain. The germline CDR1 and CDR2 sequences are MDHEN and SYDVKM. This CDR3 region has 13 residues. The V end was cut by 8 bases, the J end by 1 base, with 8 bases between. The CDR3 coding sequence is TGTGCCAGCGGAAGCGGAACTAATGAAAAACTGTTTTTT. It is translated as CASGSGTNEKLFF.

The rearrangement links TRBV25-1 to TRBJ2-3; TRBD1 matches 8 bases. Germline loops: CDR1 MGHDK, CDR2 SYGVNS. There are 16 residues in the CDR3. With 1 base clipped from V and 2 bases from J, the junction kept 5 bases outside the gene matches. CDR3 protein: CASSESRTGNTDTQYF. Here the CDR3 DNA reads TGTGCCAGCAGTGAATCAAGGACAGGGAACACAGATACGCAGTATTTT.

The chain uses TRBV13 and TRBJ1-4; D is ambiguous. Deletions cut 5 bases from V and 8 bases from J, with 12 bases between. CDR1 is PRHDT, CDR2 FYEKMQ, per germline (reference sequence). This CDR3 has 13 residues. The CDR3 DNA sequence: TGTGCCAGCAGCCCCCGAGGCGGGGAAAAACTGTTTTTT. Its translation is CASSPRGGEKLFF. The whole variable domain, remainder taken from reference TRBV13 and TRBJ1-4, is AAGVIQSPRHLIKEKRETATLKCYPIPRHDTVYWYQQGPGQDPQFLISFYEKMQSDKGSIPDRFSAQQFSDYHSELNMSSLELGDSALYFCASSPRGGEKLFFGSGTQLSVL.

The chain combines TRBV6-1 with TRBJ2-2; TRBD1 aligns across 10 bases. Trimming cost V 8 bases and J 3 bases; bases outside gene matches: 6. In germline, CDR1 is MNHNS, CDR2 SASEGT. The CDR3 is 15 amino acids. The chain's CDR3 is CASRGTGVDTGELFF. In DNA form, the CDR3 reads TGTGCCAGCCGGGGGACAGGGGTTGACACCGGGGAGCTGTTTTTT.